Included here is one T cell receptor (beta chain) sequence, with context. A junction boundary mismatches the germline segment, possibly from a read error. Repertoires were generated with immunoSEQ multiplex PCR, while TCRdb's copy carries only in-frame clones and drops some. This table holds about 6,000 clones, roughly 20% found once. The CDR3 is made up of 12 amino acids. Germline CDR1 is MNHEY and CDR2 is SMNVEV (reference sequence). The sample belongs to a study of sequential checkpoint blockade in melanoma. Treatment defined: randomized to nivolumab then ipilimumab (arm A) or the reverse (arm B). The gene calls are TRBV27 and TRBJ2-3, with TRBD2 matching over 10 bases. This clonotype was obtained from a human donor with melanoma. Sequences were derived from tumor tissue (inferred from file names), sampled from a patient given nivolumab and ipilimumab in sequence. The CDR3 DNA reads TGTGCCATGACCTGGAGACTAGCGGGCTGGGGTTTT. It is translated as CAMTWRLAGWGF.